Below, 21 T cell receptor beta chains from the same sample are listed, as sequenced in a study of shared clonotypes between healthy human individuals. Assay used: immunoSEQ multiplex PCR; TCRdb lists only in-frame clones, some missing. The table lists about 670,000 clones, approximately 75% of them singletons. The sequencing sample was made of memory CD4+ T cells sorted from blood. Subset in this sample: CD45RA-negative fraction. These receptors were obtained from a young woman in good health.

The rearrangement joins TRBV7-8 to TRBJ2-7; TRBD2 agrees at 9 bases. In germline, CDR1 is SGHVS, CDR2 FQNEAQ. This CDR3 contains 17 residues. J gave up 2 bases and V 1 base, and 9 bases lay outside the gene matches. CDR3 region: CASSLVVSGSSPYEQYF. As DNA, the CDR3 is TGTGCCAGCAGCTTAGTTGTTAGCGGGAGCAGTCCCTACGAGCAGTACTTC.

The chain combines TRBV15 with TRBJ2-1; 8 bases fit TRBD2. There are 16 residues in the CDR3. Looked up from germline, CDR1 is LNHNV and CDR2 is YYDKDF (reference sequence). Unmatched junction bases numbered 4, after V lost 3 bases and J lost 0 bases. The CDR3 nucleotides read TGTGCCACCAGCAGGGGCAGCGGGAGCTCCTACAATGAGCAGTTCTTC. Its protein product is CATSRGSGSSYNEQFF.

The chain links TRBV29-1 to TRBJ2-5, with D unresolved. Trimming cost V 7 bases and J 1 base, with 10 bases left between them. This CDR3 has 12 amino acids. Germline loops: CDR1 SQVTM, CDR2 ANQGSEA. CDR3 in DNA: TGCAGCGCGGGTCGTATCCAAGAGACCCAGTACTTC. Translating gives CSAGRIQETQYF.

The chain couples TRBV5-1 to TRBJ2-2; D not resolved. The CDR3 runs to 13 residues. Germline values: CDR1 SGHRS, CDR2 YFSETQ. Trimming cost V 6 bases and J 5 bases, with 11 bases left between them. CDR3 nucleotide sequence: TGCGCCAGCACCCGAGACGCGACCGGGGAGCTGTTTTTT. Amino acid sequence: CASTRDATGELFF.

The chain is built from TRBV6-5 and TRBJ2-7, with D perhaps being TRBD1 or TRBD2 (5 bases each). The CDR3 has 16 residues. The ends were cut back, 4 bases at V and 7 bases at J, with 23 bases in the middle. Per germline, CDR1 MNHEY and CDR2 SVGAGI. The chain's CDR3 is CASSLVGAQGYLEQYF. In DNA form, the CDR3 reads TGTGCCAGCAGTTTGGTCGGGGCACAAGGATATCTGGAGCAGTACTTC.

V is TRBV11-2 and J is TRBJ2-7; TRBD2 matches at 9 bases. Trimming at V came to 0 bases and at J to 12 bases, leaving 12 bases not matched to a gene. Germline CDR1 and CDR2: SGHAT and FQNNGV. The CDR3 contains 15 residues. CDR3 protein: CASSLDGVAGVTMYF. The CDR3 bases are TGTGCCAGCAGCTTAGACGGGGTAGCGGGAGTTACGATGTACTTC.

The V and J genes are TRBV5-4 and TRBJ2-7; 8 bases line up with TRBD1. The germline V gene encodes CDR1 SGHNT and CDR2 YYREEE (reference sequence). This CDR3 contains 15 residues. The J segment lost 2 bases and the V segment lost 4 bases, leaving 8 bases of the junction unmatched. The CDR3 loop is CASSESGTGPYEQYF. CDR3 in DNA: TGTGCCAGCAGCGAATCCGGGACAGGACCCTACGAGCAGTACTTC.

The V and J genes are TRBV28 and TRBJ2-2, with 9 bases matching TRBD1. This CDR3 has 16 amino acids. With 7 bases clipped from V and 6 bases from J, the junction kept 12 bases outside the gene matches. Germline loops: CDR1 MDHEN, CDR2 SYDVKM. CDR3 region: CASNKMGQGFSGELFF. The CDR3 DNA follows: TGTGCCAGCAACAAAATGGGACAGGGTTTCTCCGGGGAGCTGTTTTTT.

This clone came up once. This chain uses TRBV6-5 with TRBJ1-2; D unclear. Germline V gene sequence: CDR1 MNHEY, CDR2 SVGAGI. The V end lost 0 bases, the J end lost 4 bases, and 15 bases lay between the germline ends. The CDR3 spans 16 residues. The CDR3 loop reads CASSYSVSAYTYGYTF. DNA of the CDR3: TGTGCCAGCAGTTACTCGGTCTCAGCTTATACCTATGGCTACACCTTC.

The V gene is TRBV5-1, the J gene TRBJ1-5; 8 bases map to TRBD1. CDR1 and CDR2 from the germline V gene are SGHRS and YFSETQ. The CDR3 is 20 amino acids. Trimming took 0 bases from V and 0 from J; bases not matched to a gene: 14. CDR3 loop: CASSLAQVQGAVDSNQPQHF. For the CDR3, the DNA is TGCGCCAGCAGCTTGGCCCAGGTCCAGGGGGCCGTCGATAGCAATCAGCCCCAGCATTTT. Combining the CDR3 with reference TRBV5-1 and TRBJ1-5 gives the whole variable domain KAGVTQTPRYLIKTRGQQVTLSCSPISGHRSVSWYQQTPGQGLQFLFEYFSETQRNKGNFPGRFSGRQFSNSRSEMNVSTLELGDSALYLCASSLAQVQGAVDSNQPQHFGDGTRLSIL.

This chain uses TRBV9 with TRBJ2-1; D possibly corresponds to TRBD2 (5 bases). With 2 bases removed from V and 15 bases from J, the gap between germline ends came to 18 bases. The CDR3 spans 13 residues. Germline CDR1 and CDR2: SGDLS and YYNGEE. The CDR3 loop is CASSVDSPGVVFF. The CDR3 DNA reads as TGTGCCAGCAGCGTGGACTCGCCTGGCGTGGTGTTCTTC.

The V and J genes are TRBV9 and TRBJ2-1, with D tentatively TRBD1 (6 bases). Between the trimmed V and J ends, which lost 2 bases and 4 bases, there was a span of 7 bases. The CDR3 covers 13 residues. The germline gives CDR1 SGDLS, CDR2 YYNGEE. CDR3 loop: CASSVGQYNEQFF. DNA of the CDR3: TGTGCCAGCAGCGTCGGACAGTACAATGAGCAGTTCTTC.

The chain combines TRBV14 with TRBJ2-2; 10 positions agree with TRBD2. The CDR3 loop spans 14 amino acids. V was pared by 4 bases and J by 8 bases, with 4 bases of the junction left unmatched. Germline V gives CDR1 SGHDN, CDR2 FVKESK. The CDR3 sequence is CASSLLAGVGELFF. The DNA for the CDR3 is TGTGCCAGCAGCCTGCTAGCGGGAGTTGGGGAGCTGTTTTTT.

This clone showed up just a few times. The genes are TRBV18 and TRBJ1-1; D is unresolved. The germline CDR1 and CDR2 sequences are KGHSH and LQKENI. The CDR3 extends over 14 amino acids. The V and J ends lost 3 bases and 1 base respectively, with 9 bases between them. The CDR3 DNA reads as TGTGCCAGCTCACCTGGTGCAGGGAACACTGAAGCTTTCTTT. Its protein product is CASSPGAGNTEAFF. Filled out from reference TRBV18 and TRBJ1-1, the complete variable domain reads NAGVMQNPRHLVRRRGQEARLRCSPMKGHSHVYWYRQLPEEGLKFMVYLQKENIIDESGMPKERFSAEFPKEGPSILRIQQVVRGDSAAYFCASSPGAGNTEAFFGQGTRLTVV.

The CDR3 nucleotides are TGTGCCCGGGGACTAGCGGGAGGAACCAAAAACATTCAGTACTTC. Translation: CARGLAGGTKNIQYF. This sequence joins TRBV2 and TRBJ2-4; 15 bases agree with TRBD2. There are 15 residues in the CDR3. J gave up 2 bases and V 11 bases, and 4 bases lay outside the gene matches. Germline values: CDR1 SNHLY, CDR2 FYNNEI.

This chain links TRBV4-1 with TRBJ2-5; 7 bases align to TRBD1. The CDR3 has 14 residues. Germline CDR1 reads MGHRA; CDR2 reads YSYEKL. The ends lost 4 bases at V and 3 bases at J; junction bases unmatched: 5. The CDR3 DNA follows: TGCGCCAGCAGCCCCCGGGACAGAAAAGAGACCCAGTACTTC. This gives the protein CASSPRDRKETQYF.

The chain employs TRBV30 and TRBJ2-7; D might be TRBD1 (5 bases). The V gene lost 0 bases and the J gene lost 1 base, with 10 bases spanning the gap. CDR3 length: 14 residues. In germline, CDR1 is GTSNPN, CDR2 SVGIG (reference sequence). For the CDR3, the DNA is TGTGCCTGGAGTGTGAGCAGGGCGTCCTACGAGCAGTACTTC. Amino acid sequence: CAWSVSRASYEQYF.

The rearrangement links TRBV29-1 to TRBJ2-3, with 7 bases matching TRBD2. Germline CDR1 and CDR2: SQVTM and ANQGSEA. CDR3 length: 15 amino acids. The J segment lost 5 bases and the V segment lost 4 bases, leaving 12 bases of the junction unmatched. In DNA form, the CDR3 reads TGCAGCGTTGTGGGTGGGAGGGCCATGGGAGATACGCAGTATTTT. Residues: CSVVGGRAMGDTQYF.

This chain joins TRBV11-3 and TRBJ2-7; TRBD2 might be the D (5 bases). The CDR3 totals 13 residues. The germline V gene has CDR1 SGHNT and CDR2 YENEEA. Trimming shortened V by 4 bases and J by 6 bases, and 13 bases separated the two germline ends. The CDR3 DNA is TGTGCCAGCAGCTCCCTCTCGGGGAGCGAGCAGTACTTC. It translates to CASSSLSGSEQYF.

The rearrangement joins TRBV7-2 to TRBJ1-5; TRBD1 matches at 8 bases. The junction had 7 bases not matched to a gene; V was cut back by 3 bases and J by 3 bases. The CDR3 loop spans 16 amino acids. Germline-derived CDR1 and CDR2 are SGHTA and FQGNSA. CDR3 DNA sequence: TGTGCCAGCAGCTTTCAGGGGGCGCGGGTCAATCAGCCCCAGCATTTT. Its protein is CASSFQGARVNQPQHF. Based on the CDR3 plus reference TRBV7-2 and TRBJ1-5, the full variable domain is GAGVSQSPSNKVTEKGKDVELRCDPISGHTALYWYRQSLGQGLEFLIYFQGNSAPDKSGLPSDRFSAERTGGSVSTLTIQRTQQEDSAVYLCASSFQGARVNQPQHFGDGTRLSIL.

The chain combines TRBV5-1 with TRBJ1-2; D is perhaps TRBD1 (5 bases). Trimming pared 5 bases from V and 8 bases from J, leaving 19 bases between. Germline CDR1 and CDR2: SGHRS and YFSETQ. This CDR3 is 14 amino acids long. The CDR3 nucleotides are TGCGCCAGCAGTAGTAATCCGACAGCGGGCGGCTACACCTTC. It translates to CASSSNPTAGGYTF. Filled out from reference TRBV5-1 and TRBJ1-2, the complete variable domain reads KAGVTQTPRYLIKTRGQQVTLSCSPISGHRSVSWYQQTPGQGLQFLFEYFSETQRNKGNFPGRFSGRQFSNSRSEMNVSTLELGDSALYLCASSSNPTAGGYTFGSGTRLTVV.